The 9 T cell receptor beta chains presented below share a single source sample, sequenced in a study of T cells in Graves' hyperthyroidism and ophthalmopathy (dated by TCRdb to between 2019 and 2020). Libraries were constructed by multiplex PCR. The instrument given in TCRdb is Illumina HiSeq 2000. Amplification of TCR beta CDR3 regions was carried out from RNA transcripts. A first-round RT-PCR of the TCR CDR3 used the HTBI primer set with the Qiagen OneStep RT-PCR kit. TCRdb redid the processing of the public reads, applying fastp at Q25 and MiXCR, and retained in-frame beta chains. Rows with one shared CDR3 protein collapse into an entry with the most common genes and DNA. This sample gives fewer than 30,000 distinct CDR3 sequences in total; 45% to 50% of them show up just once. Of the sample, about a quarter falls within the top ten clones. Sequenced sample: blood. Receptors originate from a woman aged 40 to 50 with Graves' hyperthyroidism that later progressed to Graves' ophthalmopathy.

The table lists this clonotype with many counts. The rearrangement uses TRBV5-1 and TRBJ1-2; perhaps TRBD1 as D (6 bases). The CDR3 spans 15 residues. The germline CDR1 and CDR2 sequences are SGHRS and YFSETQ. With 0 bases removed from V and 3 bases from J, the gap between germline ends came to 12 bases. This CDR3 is CASSLGNRAHYGYTF. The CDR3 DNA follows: TGCGCCAGCAGCTTGGGGAACAGGGCTCACTATGGCTACACCTTC.

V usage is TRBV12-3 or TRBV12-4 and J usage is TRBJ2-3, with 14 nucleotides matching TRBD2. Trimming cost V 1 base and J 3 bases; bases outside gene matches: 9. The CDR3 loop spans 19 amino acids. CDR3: CASSLGGTSGRPLTDTQYF. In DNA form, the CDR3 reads TGTGCCAGCAGTTTAGGGGGGACTAGCGGGAGACCCTTAACAGATACGCAGTATTTT.

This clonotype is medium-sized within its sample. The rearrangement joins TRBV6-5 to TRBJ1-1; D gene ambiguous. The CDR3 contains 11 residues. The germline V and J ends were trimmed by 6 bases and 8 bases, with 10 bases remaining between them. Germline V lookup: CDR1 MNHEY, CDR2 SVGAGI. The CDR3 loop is CASSHVGEAFF. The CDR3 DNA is TGTGCCAGCAGCCACGTTGGGGAAGCTTTCTTT.

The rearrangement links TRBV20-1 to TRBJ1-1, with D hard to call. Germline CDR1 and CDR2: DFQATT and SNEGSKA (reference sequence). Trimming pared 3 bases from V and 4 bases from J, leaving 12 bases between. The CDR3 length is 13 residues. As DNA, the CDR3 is TGCAGTGCTAGGCGTCCGCGGGCCACTGAAGCTTTCTTT. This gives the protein CSARRPRATEAFF.

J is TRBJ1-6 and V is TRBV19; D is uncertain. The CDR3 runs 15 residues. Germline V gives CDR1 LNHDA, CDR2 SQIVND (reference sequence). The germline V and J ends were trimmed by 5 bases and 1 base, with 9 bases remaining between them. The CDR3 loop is CASSFGASYNSPLHF. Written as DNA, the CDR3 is TGTGCCAGTAGTTTTGGAGCATCCTATAATTCACCCCTCCACTTT.

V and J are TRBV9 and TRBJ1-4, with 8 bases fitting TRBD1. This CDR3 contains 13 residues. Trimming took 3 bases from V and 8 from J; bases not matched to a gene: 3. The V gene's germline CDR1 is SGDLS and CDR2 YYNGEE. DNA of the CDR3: TGTGCCAGCAGCGCCGCAGGGGGCGAAAAACTGTTTTTT. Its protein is CASSAAGGEKLFF.

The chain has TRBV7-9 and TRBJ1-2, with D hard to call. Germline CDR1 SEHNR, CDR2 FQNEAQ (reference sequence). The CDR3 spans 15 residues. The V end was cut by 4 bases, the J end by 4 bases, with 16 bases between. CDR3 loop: CASSSTEVALYGYTF. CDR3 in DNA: TGTGCCAGCAGCTCCACCGAGGTTGCCCTCTATGGCTACACCTTC.

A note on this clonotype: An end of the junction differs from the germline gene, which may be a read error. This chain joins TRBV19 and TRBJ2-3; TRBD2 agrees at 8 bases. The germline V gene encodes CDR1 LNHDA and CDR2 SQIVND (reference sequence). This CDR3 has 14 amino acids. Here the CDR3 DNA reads TGTGCCAGCAGTATAAGACTAGCGTCAGATACGCAGTATTTT. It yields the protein CASSIRLASDTQYF.

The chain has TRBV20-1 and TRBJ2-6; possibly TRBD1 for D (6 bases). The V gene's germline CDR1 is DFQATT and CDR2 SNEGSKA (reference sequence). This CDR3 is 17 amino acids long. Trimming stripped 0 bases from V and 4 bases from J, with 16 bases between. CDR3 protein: CSARDQMGAQGANVLTF. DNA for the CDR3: TGCAGTGCTAGAGATCAGATGGGGGCGCAAGGGGCCAACGTCCTGACTTTC.